This TCR beta chain stems from a study of T cell responses to AZD1222 COVID-19 vaccine. Sequenced by immunoSEQ multiplex PCR; TCRdb stores in-frame clones only, minus some. The table records 100,000 to 150,000 clones, 80% to 90% of them present only once. Trimming pared 8 bases from V and 1 base from J, leaving 12 bases between. Per the germline V gene, CDR1 is MNHNY and CDR2 is SVGAGI (reference sequence). The CDR3 consists of 15 residues. The receptor's source is an adult in good health. Sequencing used peripheral blood, obtained on day 0 of AZD1222 vaccination. The chain joins TRBV6-6 to TRBJ2-6; D is perhaps TRBD2 (6 bases). This CDR3 is CASLPGGSGANVLTF. For the CDR3, the DNA is TGTGCCAGCCTACCCGGAGGGTCTGGGGCCAACGTCCTGACTTTC.